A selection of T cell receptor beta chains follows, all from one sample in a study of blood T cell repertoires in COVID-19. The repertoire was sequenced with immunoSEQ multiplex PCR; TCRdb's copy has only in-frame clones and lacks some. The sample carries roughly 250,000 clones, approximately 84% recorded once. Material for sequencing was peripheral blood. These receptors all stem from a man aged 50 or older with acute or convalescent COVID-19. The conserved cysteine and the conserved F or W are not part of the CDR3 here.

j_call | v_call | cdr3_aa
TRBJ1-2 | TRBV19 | ASNKGQGNYGYT
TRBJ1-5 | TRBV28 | VSSYSWGRLHNQPQH
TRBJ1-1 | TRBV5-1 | ASSLVHGGNTEAF
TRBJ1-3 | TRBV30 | AWSRDRVAPSGNTIY
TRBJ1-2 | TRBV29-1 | SSLRGRDGYT
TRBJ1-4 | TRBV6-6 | ASTIGNAYLF
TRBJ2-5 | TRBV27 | ASSPRLRGSGRVETQY
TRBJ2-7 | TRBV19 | ASSSGGGEQY
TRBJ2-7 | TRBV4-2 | ASSQDGGQGDEQY
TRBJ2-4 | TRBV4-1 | ASSQKWTEAAKNIQY
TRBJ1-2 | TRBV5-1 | ASSLDNNYGYT
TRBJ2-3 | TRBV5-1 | ASSLGGTSGGGDTQY
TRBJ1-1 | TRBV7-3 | ASSPGLVSDTEAF
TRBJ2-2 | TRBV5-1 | ASTKTGDTGELF
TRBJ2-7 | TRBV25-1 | ASSQKGFGGAGQY
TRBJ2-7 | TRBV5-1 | ASSLVISGGAYEQY
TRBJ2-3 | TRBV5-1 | ASSLAIRLEGDTQY
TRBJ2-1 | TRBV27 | ASSFNPAGEDQF
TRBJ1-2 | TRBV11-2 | ASKLGQALGGYT
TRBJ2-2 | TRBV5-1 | ASSKDRTLANTGELF
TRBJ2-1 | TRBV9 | ASSFNPGLAGNEQF
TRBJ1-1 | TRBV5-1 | ASSEGQFAPEAF
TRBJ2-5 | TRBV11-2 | ASSLWTGGGETQY
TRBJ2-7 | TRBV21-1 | ATQTASYEQY
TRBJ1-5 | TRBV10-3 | AISVGAVPSNQPQH
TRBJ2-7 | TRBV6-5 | ASSYQSGTSYEQY
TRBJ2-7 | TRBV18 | ASSPSRQADEQY
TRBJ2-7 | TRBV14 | ASSQDPGFGEQY
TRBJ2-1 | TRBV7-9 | ASSRLQTGWAYNEQF
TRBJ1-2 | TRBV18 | ASSPRTDDGYT
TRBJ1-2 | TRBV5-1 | ASSLWGSQINYGYT